A single sample is the source of the 32 T cell receptor beta chains below, sequenced in a study of identical twins. TCRdb re-called the 5' RACE reads with MiXCR, one entry per CDR3 protein. This table holds 640,000 or so distinct CDR3 sequences, 6.1% found once. Specimen: naive T cells sorted from blood. The source of these receptors is a young man in good health.

This clonotype has just a few counts. The rearrangement uses TRBV27 and TRBJ2-1; 8 bases line up with TRBD2. CDR1 is MNHEY, CDR2 SMNVEV, per germline (reference sequence). This CDR3 region has 15 residues. V lost 0 bases to trimming and J lost 8 bases; unmatched junction nucleotides: 6. CDR3 DNA: TGTGCCAGCAGTTTATCGACGGGACTAGGCGATGAGCAGTTCTTC. Residues: CASSLSTGLGDEQFF.

J is TRBJ2-5 and V is TRBV15, with 13 bases fitting TRBD2. Per germline, CDR1 LNHNV and CDR2 YYDKDF (reference sequence). The CDR3 contains 17 residues. V was clipped by 5 bases and J by 7 bases; unmatched bases: 13. The CDR3 loop is CATSATSGRVYLGTQYF. In DNA form, the CDR3 reads TGTGCCACCAGCGCTACTAGCGGGAGGGTGTACCTCGGGACCCAGTACTTC. Drawing the rest from reference TRBV15 and TRBJ2-5, the complete variable domain is DAMVIQNPRYQVTQFGKPVTLSCSQTLNHNVMYWYQQKSSQAPKLLFHYYDKDFNNEADTPDNFQSRRPNTSFCFLDIRSPGLGDTAMYLCATSATSGRVYLGTQYFGPGTRLLVL.

The V call is TRBV11-2, the J call TRBJ2-1; TRBD2 matches 9 bases. CDR1 is SGHAT, CDR2 FQNNGV, per germline. The J segment lost 7 bases and the V segment lost 1 base, leaving 5 bases of the junction unmatched. The CDR3 contains 15 residues. CDR3 coding DNA: TGTGCCAGCAGCTTAGGCAGGACTAGCGAGAATGAGCAGTTCTTC. It is translated as CASSLGRTSENEQFF.

V is TRBV10-3 and J is TRBJ2-7, with 9 bases matching TRBD1. V gave up 6 bases and J gave up 6 bases; unmatched junction bases: 9. The CDR3 spans 14 residues. Germline V gives CDR1 ENHRY, CDR2 SYGVKD. The chain's CDR3 is CAIRPPGQGGEQYV. The CDR3 DNA follows: TGTGCCATCAGACCGCCGGGACAGGGTGGCGAGCAGTACGTC.

This clonotype was picked up a small number of times. CDR3 loop: CASSNPRLSGGQETQYF. For the CDR3, the DNA is TGTGCCAGCAGTAATCCTCGTCTTTCCGGGGGGCAAGAGACCCAGTACTTC. The chain couples TRBV27 to TRBJ2-5; 7 bases match TRBD2. The germline gives CDR1 MNHEY, CDR2 SMNVEV (reference sequence). The V segment lost 5 bases and the J segment 2 bases; nucleotides outside the gene matches: 14. This CDR3 region has 17 residues.

The chain employs TRBV13 and TRBJ2-3, with 11 bases lining up with TRBD1. The V gene's germline CDR1 is PRHDT and CDR2 FYEKMQ (reference sequence). Trimming cost V 0 bases and J 5 bases; bases outside gene matches: 7. CDR3 size: 17 residues. In DNA form, the CDR3 reads TGTGCCAGCAGCTTAGGGGACAGGGGGCATGAAGGAGATACGCAGTATTTT. Translating it yields CASSLGDRGHEGDTQYF.

This clonotype was observed many times. The CDR3 coding sequence is TGTGCCAGCAGCGTAGGTCAGGGGGACACCGGGGAGCTGTTTTTT. Translation: CASSVGQGDTGELFF. The chain uses TRBV9 and TRBJ2-2, with 7 bases that match TRBD1. CDR1 is SGDLS and CDR2 is YYNGEE in the germline V gene. Germline trimming cut 0 bases from V and 3 bases from J; bases unmatched to any gene: 2. The CDR3 length is 15 residues.

This clonotype was counted many times. The chain combines TRBV12-3 or TRBV12-4 with TRBJ2-3, with 12 bases fitting TRBD2. The CDR3 is 14 amino acids. After removal of 6 bases from V and 3 bases from J, the junction contained 1 base not matched to a gene. The CDR3 sequence is CASRTSGRTDTQYF. Written as DNA, the CDR3 is TGTGCCAGCAGGACTAGCGGGAGAACAGATACGCAGTATTTT.

This clonotype has a count of ten or more. V gene TRBV5-1 combines with J gene TRBJ2-3; D gene unclear. The germline CDR1 and CDR2 sequences are SGHRS and YFSETQ. The CDR3 is made up of 15 amino acids. V gave up 4 bases and J gave up 0 bases, with 12 bases separating them. The CDR3 loop reads CASSPTRRSTDTQYF. CDR3 nucleotide sequence: TGCGCCAGCAGCCCGACTCGTAGAAGCACAGATACGCAGTATTTT.

This clonotype occurred many times. The chain links TRBV5-6 to TRBJ2-1; TRBD1 matches 7 bases. V trimming: 4 bases; J trimming: 7 bases; junction bases outside the gene matches: 5. Germline CDR1 is SGHDT and CDR2 is YYEEEE. This CDR3 is 13 amino acids long. CDR3 in DNA: TGTGCCAGCAGCGGGACAGCACTGAATGAGCAGTTCTTC. Its translation: CASSGTALNEQFF.

The sample holds many counts of this clonotype. The genes are TRBV5-1 and TRBJ2-7, with 14 bases that match TRBD2. There are 16 residues in the CDR3. Trimming at V came to 0 bases and at J to 5 bases, leaving 4 bases not matched to a gene. CDR1 is SGHRS, CDR2 YFSETQ, per germline. The CDR3 spells CASSLGTSGRIDEQYV. CDR3 nucleotides: TGCGCCAGCAGCTTGGGGACTAGCGGGAGGATCGACGAGCAGTACGTC.

The chain couples TRBV5-1 to TRBJ1-2, with 7 bases identical to TRBD1. CDR3 size: 15 residues. Germline CDR1 SGHRS, CDR2 YFSETQ. V lost 0 bases and J lost 4; bases outside the gene matches: 6. CDR3 region: CASSLAAGDSYGYTF. CDR3 sequence (DNA): TGCGCCAGCAGCTTGGCGGCGGGGGACAGCTATGGCTACACCTTC.

This clonotype was picked up a small number of times. This chain links TRBV29-1 with TRBJ2-5, with D perhaps TRBD1 or TRBD2 (6 bases each). The V gene's germline CDR1 is SQVTM and CDR2 ANQGSEA. The CDR3 runs 13 residues. V shed 3 bases and J shed 5 bases, with 13 bases lying between them. The DNA of the CDR3 is TGCAGCGTTGAGTGGGGGGCCGGGGAGACCCAGTACTTC. Translating it yields CSVEWGAGETQYF.

This clonotype appeared many times. The rearrangement joins TRBV19 to TRBJ2-2, with TRBD2 identical over 11 bases. V lost 5 bases, J lost 2 bases, and 4 bases stayed unmatched. This CDR3 is built from 16 residues. CDR1 and CDR2 from the germline V gene are LNHDA and SQIVND (reference sequence). The chain's CDR3 is CASSYGTSGNTGELFF. CDR3 DNA: TGTGCCAGTAGTTACGGGACTAGCGGTAACACCGGGGAGCTGTTTTTT.

This clonotype came up a few times. The chain recombines TRBV18 with TRBJ2-1; 8 bases match TRBD2. CDR1 and CDR2 (germline): KGHSH, LQKENI. V was clipped by 2 bases and J by 7 bases; unmatched bases: 10. There are 16 residues in the CDR3. DNA of the CDR3: TGTGCCAGCTCACCATCAATCGCGGGGGGAGTGAATGAGCAGTTCTTC. The encoded protein is CASSPSIAGGVNEQFF.

This clonotype has at least ten counts. CDR3 DNA sequence: TGTGCCAGCTACGGGGCTGCTGGGGCCAACGTCCTGACTTTC. Translating it yields CASYGAAGANVLTF. This chain links TRBV28 with TRBJ2-6; D possibly matches TRBD1 or TRBD2 (5 bases each). In germline, CDR1 is MDHEN, CDR2 SYDVKM. The V end was cut by 8 bases, the J end by 2 bases, with 10 bases between. The CDR3 has 14 amino acids.

V and J are TRBV3-1 and TRBJ2-5; the match to TRBD2 covers 11 bases. V trimming: 6 bases; J trimming: 2 bases; junction bases outside the gene matches: 5. From germline, CDR1 is LGHDT and CDR2 YNNKEL (reference sequence). CDR3 length: 15 amino acids. The CDR3 is CASRLAGEAQETQYF. DNA for the CDR3: TGTGCCAGCAGACTAGCGGGAGAGGCTCAAGAGACCCAGTACTTC.

The genes are TRBV25-1 and TRBJ1-4, with D perhaps matching TRBD1 (6 bases). The CDR3 consists of 15 residues. V was pared by 5 bases and J by 7 bases, with 17 bases between. From germline, CDR1 is MGHDK and CDR2 SYGVNS. For the CDR3, the DNA is TGTGCCAGCAGTAGGGGGACTTACGGAGGTGAAAAACTGTTTTTT. Translated: CASSRGTYGGEKLFF.

This clonotype was seen at least ten times. The chain combines TRBV5-1 with TRBJ2-1, with 8 bases that match TRBD1. The CDR3 is 15 amino acids. V trimming: 1 base; J trimming: 7 bases; junction bases outside the gene matches: 7. Germline V gene lookup returns CDR1 SGHRS and CDR2 YFSETQ. The CDR3 nucleotides read TGCGCCAGCAGCTTGATGAGGGACAGGCGGAATGAGCAGTTCTTC. Translation gives CASSLMRDRRNEQFF.

This clonotype showed up many times. The chain recombines TRBV12-3 or TRBV12-4 with TRBJ2-7, with D maybe TRBD1 (5 bases). The CDR3 extends over 13 amino acids. The germline V and J ends were trimmed by 2 bases and 5 bases, with 10 bases remaining between them. As DNA, the CDR3 is TGTGCCAGCAGTTTACAGGGATCCCACGAGCAGTACGTC. Protein: CASSLQGSHEQYV.

The sample holds a few counts of this clonotype. The chain carries TRBV19 and TRBJ2-5, with 11 bases matching TRBD2. The CDR3 has 17 residues. CDR1 and CDR2 (germline): LNHDA, SQIVND (reference sequence). Trimming at V came to 3 bases and at J to 5 bases, leaving 11 bases not matched to a gene. The chain's CDR3 is CASSMGLAASRQETQYF. The CDR3 DNA follows: TGTGCCAGTAGTATGGGACTAGCGGCTTCCCGCCAGGAGACCCAGTACTTC.

DNA for the CDR3: TGTGCCAGCAGTTTAAAAGGGTTAGAGTATTTT. This sequence encodes CASSLKGLEYF. V is TRBV12-3 or TRBV12-4 and J is TRBJ2-3; D is unresolved. Deletions cut 2 bases from V and 13 bases from J, with 10 bases between. This CDR3 has 11 residues.

This clonotype was detected many times. The chain couples TRBV5-5 to TRBJ2-5, with D perhaps assigned TRBD1 or TRBD2 (6 bases each). The germline gives CDR1 SGHKS, CDR2 YYEKEE (reference sequence). This CDR3 comprises 17 residues. Deletions cut 2 bases from V and 2 bases from J, with 19 bases between. The CDR3 loop is CASSLRKYRGGQETQYF. The CDR3 nucleotides read TGTGCCAGCAGCTTAAGGAAGTACAGAGGGGGGCAAGAGACCCAGTACTTC.

This clonotype was observed many times. This chain links TRBV29-1 with TRBJ1-5; D remains ambiguous. The V gene lost 4 bases and the J gene lost 4 bases, with 11 bases spanning the gap. The germline CDR1 and CDR2 sequences are SQVTM and ANQGSEA. This CDR3 is built from 13 residues. In DNA, the CDR3 is TGCAGCGTTGGATTCGGGGAAAATCAGCCCCAGCATTTT. Its protein is CSVGFGENQPQHF.

The chain links TRBV21-1 to TRBJ2-1; TRBD2, the table's D call, lacks a check against the DNA. TRBV21-1 corresponds to a pseudogene. This CDR3 comprises 18 residues. CDR3 coding DNA: TGTGCCAGCAGCAAAGTTGGTTCATGGCTAGCGGATTACAATGAGCAGTTCTTC. Its protein product is CASSKVGSWLADYNEQFF.

The sample holds many counts of this clonotype. The CDR3 reads CASRTGTGAYNEQFF. CDR3 DNA: TGCGCCAGCAGAACCGGGACAGGGGCCTACAATGAGCAGTTCTTC. This chain joins TRBV5-1 and TRBJ2-1; 10 bases are shared with TRBD1. Germline lookup yields CDR1 SGHRS and CDR2 YFSETQ. CDR3 length equals 15 residues. Trimming at V came to 5 bases and at J to 2 bases, leaving 4 bases not matched to a gene.

In this sample, this clonotype turned up a few times. The J gene is TRBJ2-3, the V gene TRBV6-1, with 13 bases identical to TRBD2. J was trimmed by 2 bases and V by 6 bases; bases with no gene match: 5. Per the germline V gene, CDR1 is MNHNS and CDR2 is SASEGT. This CDR3 comprises 16 residues. As DNA, the CDR3 is TGTGCCAGCAGCTGGACTAGCGGGAGCCCCACAGATACGCAGTATTTT. Translated: CASSWTSGSPTDTQYF.

At least ten counts were recorded for this clonotype. The chain uses TRBV5-1 and TRBJ2-1; 8 positions agree with TRBD1. Germline loops: CDR1 SGHRS, CDR2 YFSETQ. This CDR3 is built from 18 residues. The V and J ends lost 0 bases and 0 bases, in that order; junction bases with no gene match: 8. CDR3 amino acids: CASSLETGVVSSYNEQFF. The CDR3 bases are TGCGCCAGCAGCTTGGAGACAGGGGTCGTTAGCTCCTACAATGAGCAGTTCTTC.

This clonotype was recorded many times. The rearrangement joins TRBV10-3 to TRBJ1-5; D might be TRBD1 (5 bases). Trimming removed 2 bases at V and 6 bases at J, with 5 bases between. Per the germline V gene, CDR1 is ENHRY and CDR2 is SYGVKD. There are 12 residues in the CDR3. In nucleotides, the CDR3 is TGTGCCATCAGTGAGAGGGGTCAGCCCCAGCATTTT. As protein: CAISERGQPQHF.

The V call is TRBV5-1, the J call TRBJ2-1; 8 positions agree with TRBD2. The CDR3 has 14 residues. The germline gives CDR1 SGHRS, CDR2 YFSETQ. Losses at the gene ends were 0 bases for V and 9 bases for J; bases not matched to a gene: 5. The CDR3 loop is CASSLASGSSEQFF. The CDR3 DNA is TGCGCCAGCAGCTTGGCTAGCGGGTCTAGTGAGCAGTTCTTC.

This clonotype showed up many times. The V gene is TRBV4-2, the J gene TRBJ2-5; 10 positions match TRBD1. The V gene's germline CDR1 is LGHNA and CDR2 YNFKEQ. J lost 4 bases, V lost 4 bases, and 12 bases had no gene match. The CDR3 has 17 amino acids. Here the CDR3 DNA reads TGTGCCAGCAGCCCCCAGCAGGGACAGGGGTTAATAGAGACCCAGTACTTC. Its translation is CASSPQQGQGLIETQYF.

In its sample, this clonotype was seen many times. V is TRBV29-1 and J is TRBJ2-3; 7 bases match TRBD2. CDR1 and CDR2 from the germline V gene are SQVTM and ANQGSEA. The CDR3 runs to 17 residues. Trimming took 6 bases from V and 3 from J; bases not matched to a gene: 18. CDR3 sequence: CSVGGDWQWEETDTQYF. CDR3 in DNA: TGCAGCGTGGGGGGGGACTGGCAGTGGGAAGAAACAGATACGCAGTATTTT.